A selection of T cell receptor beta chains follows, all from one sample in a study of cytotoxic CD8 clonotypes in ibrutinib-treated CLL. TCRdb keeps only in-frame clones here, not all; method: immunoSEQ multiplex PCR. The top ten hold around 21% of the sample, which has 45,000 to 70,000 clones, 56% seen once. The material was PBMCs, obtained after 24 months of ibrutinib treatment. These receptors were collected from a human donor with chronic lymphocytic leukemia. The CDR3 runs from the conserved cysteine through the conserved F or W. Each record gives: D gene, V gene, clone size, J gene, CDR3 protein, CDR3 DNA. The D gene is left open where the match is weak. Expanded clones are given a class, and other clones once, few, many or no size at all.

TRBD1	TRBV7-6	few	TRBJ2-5	CASSLQDRVRETQYF	TGTGCCAGCAGCCTCCAAGACAGGGTCCGGGAGACCCAGTACTTC
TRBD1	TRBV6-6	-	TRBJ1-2	CASSPRTGGDGYTF	TGTGCCAGCAGTCCACGGACAGGCGGGGACGGCTACACCTTC
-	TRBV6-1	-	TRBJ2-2	CASSKAGTGELFF	TGTGCCAGCTCTAAAGCGGGCACCGGGGAGCTGTTTTTT
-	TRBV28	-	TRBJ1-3	CASHPAPPGNTIYF	TGTGCCAGCCACCCAGCTCCTCCGGGAAACACCATATATTTT
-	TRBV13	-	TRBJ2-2	CASSKEGTGELFF	TGTGCCAGCAGCAAAGAGGGAACCGGGGAGCTGTTTTTT
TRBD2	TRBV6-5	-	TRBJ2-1	CASSSSGGAYNEQFF	TGTGCCAGCAGTTCTAGCGGGGGGGCTTACAATGAGCAGTTCTTC
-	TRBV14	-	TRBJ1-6	CASSQGRTPLHF	TGTGCCAGCAGCCAAGGGCGGACACCCCTCCACTTT
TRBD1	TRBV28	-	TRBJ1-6	CASSLEGAGNSPLHF	TGTGCCAGCAGTTTGGAGGGGGCTGGTAATTCACCCCTCCACTTT
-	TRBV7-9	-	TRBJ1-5	CASSRDPGHSEPQHF	TGTGCCAGCAGCCGTGACCCCGGACACAGTGAGCCCCAGCATTTT
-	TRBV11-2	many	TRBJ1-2	CASSLDQDLYGYTF	TGTGCCAGCAGCTTAGATCAGGACCTCTATGGCTACACCTTC
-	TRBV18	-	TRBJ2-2	CASSRGQMSGELFF	TGTGCCAGCTCGCGAGGACAGATGAGCGGGGAGCTGTTTTTT
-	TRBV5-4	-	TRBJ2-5	CASWTQKTKETQYF	TGTGCCAGCTGGACACAGAAAACCAAAGAGACCCAGTACTTC
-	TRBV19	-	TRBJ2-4	CASSTQGKNIQYF	TGTGCCAGTAGTACGCAGGGGAAGAACATTCAGTACTTC
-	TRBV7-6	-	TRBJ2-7	CASSPVPDYEQYF	TGTGCCAGCAGCCCCGTCCCCGACTACGAGCAGTACTTC
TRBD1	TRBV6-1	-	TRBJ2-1	CASKGAGLPYNEQFF	TGTGCCAGCAAGGGGGCGGGCCTACCCTACAATGAGCAGTTCTTC
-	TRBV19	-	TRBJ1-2	CASSMIQATNYGYTF	TGTGCCAGTAGTATGATACAGGCAACTAACTATGGCTACACCTTC
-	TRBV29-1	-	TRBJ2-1	CSVEVVVRRNEQFF	TGCAGCGTTGAAGTGGTAGTCCGGCGGAATGAGCAGTTCTTC
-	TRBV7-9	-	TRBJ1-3	CASSRPGVGNTIYF	TGTGCCAGCAGCAGACCGGGAGTCGGAAACACCATATATTTT
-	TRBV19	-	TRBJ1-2	CASSTVPYGYTF	TGTGCCAGCAGTACAGTCCCCTATGGCTACACCTTC
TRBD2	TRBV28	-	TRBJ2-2	CASSLLQGLAGVTGELFF	TGTGCCAGCAGTTTACTCCAGGGACTAGCGGGAGTAACCGGGGAGCTGTTTTTT
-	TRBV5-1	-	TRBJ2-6	CASSLDVATGANVLTF	TGCGCCAGCAGCTTGGACGTGGCCACTGGGGCCAACGTCCTGACTTTC
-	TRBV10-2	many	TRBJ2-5	CASKAAGETQYF	TGCGCCAGCAAAGCGGCAGGAGAGACCCAGTACTTC
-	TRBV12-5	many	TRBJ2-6	CASGLSGSGANVLTF	TGTGCTAGTGGTTTATCAGGCTCTGGGGCCAACGTCCTGACTTTC
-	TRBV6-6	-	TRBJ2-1	CASSFDLTSQFF	TGTGCCAGCAGTTTTGACCTTACCTCTCAGTTCTTC
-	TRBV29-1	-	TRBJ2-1	CSVPRGGDNEQFF	TGCAGCGTTCCCAGGGGAGGAGACAATGAGCAGTTCTTC
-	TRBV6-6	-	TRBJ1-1	CASSYSLRNTEAFF	TGTGCCAGCAGTTACTCGTTAAGGAACACTGAAGCTTTCTTT
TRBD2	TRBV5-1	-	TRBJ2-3	CASKGGSDTQYF	TGCGCCAGCAAAGGCGGGAGTGATACGCAGTATTTT
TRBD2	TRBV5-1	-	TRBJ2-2	CASSLLLAGANTGELFF	TGCGCCAGCAGCTTGTTACTAGCGGGAGCGAACACCGGGGAGCTGTTTTTT
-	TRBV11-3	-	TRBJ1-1	CASSTGGSTEAFF	TGTGCCAGCAGTACCGGGGGATCCACTGAAGCTTTCTTT
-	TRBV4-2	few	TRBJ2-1	CASSQTPIAWRAVSYNEQFF	TGTGCCAGCAGCCAGACCCCCATTGCATGGCGGGCCGTCTCCTACAATGAGCAGTTCTTC
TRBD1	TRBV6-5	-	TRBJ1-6	CASSPDRGSPLHF	TGTGCCAGCAGTCCCGACAGGGGATCACCCCTCCACTTT
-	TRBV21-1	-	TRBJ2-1	CASTHGFRIIFNEQFF	TGTGCCAGCACCCATGGTTTCAGGATTATATTCAATGAGCAGTTCTTC
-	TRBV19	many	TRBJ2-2	CASSMTTGELFF	TGTGCCAGTAGTATGACAACCGGGGAGCTGTTTTTT
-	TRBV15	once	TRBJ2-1	CATSRDTYNEQFF	TGTGCCACCAGCAGAGACACCTACAATGAGCAGTTCTTC
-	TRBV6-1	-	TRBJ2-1	CASRGGARNEQFF	TGTGCCAGCAGAGGGGGGGCCAGGAATGAGCAGTTCTTC
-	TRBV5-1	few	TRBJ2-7	CASSNIGSYEQYF	TGCGCCAGCAGCAATATCGGATCCTACGAGCAGTACTTC